This T cell receptor beta chain comes out of a study of T cell responses to AZD1222 COVID-19 vaccine. Study-level findings and limits: Reportedly, nearly half of unique spike TCRs recognized epitopes outside B.1.351/B.1.1.7 mutations. Vaccine-related CD4 TCRs covered spike, predominating at 160-218 and 743-854. Clonal diversity was possibly underestimated, and white British individuals and females predominated among donors.

Note on this clone: Its antigen is undetermined.

Here immunoSEQ multiplex PCR was the method, and the copy in TCRdb shows in-frame clones only, minus some. The sample records some 45,000 clones, around 91% being singletons. This TCR was sampled from an adult who received the AZD1222 COVID-19 vaccine. This material consisted of peripheral blood, taken 28 days after the second AZD1222 dose.

The CDR3 DNA reads TGTGCCAGTACCCAACCCGGAACTAGCCGAGAGACCCAGTACTTC. It specifies CASTQPGTSRETQYF. The chain employs TRBV19 and TRBJ2-5; weak D call: TRBD2 (6 bases). CDR3 length: 15 residues. CDR1 is LNHDA, CDR2 SQIVND, per germline (reference sequence). The V and J ends lost 7 bases and 4 bases respectively, with 19 bases between them.